The 4 T cell receptor beta chains reported below all come from one sample, sequenced in a study of blood T cell repertoires in COVID-19. TCRdb's table, derived via immunoSEQ multiplex PCR, lists solely in-frame clones and lacks some. The table has 150,000 to 250,000 clones, 82% seen once. The material sequenced was peripheral blood. The receptors here all came from a human donor with acute or convalescent COVID-19. The donor label of this sample is uncertain.

The chain combines TRBV6-1 with TRBJ1-3; 8 bases line up with TRBD1. CDR3 length equals 16 residues. Germline V gene data show CDR1 as MNHNS and CDR2 as SASEGT. After removal of 6 bases from V and 0 bases from J, the junction contained 7 bases not matched to a gene. CDR3 in DNA: TGTGCCAGCAGGGAAATCGACAGGGGCTCTGGAAACACCATATATTTT. Its translation: CASREIDRGSGNTIYF.

V and J are TRBV29-1 and TRBJ1-2; D not resolved. Germline-derived CDR1 and CDR2 are SQVTM and ANQGSEA. This CDR3 has 13 amino acids. V gave up 0 bases and J gave up 10 bases, with 15 bases separating them. CDR3 in amino acids: CSVEEMPISDYTF. CDR3 coding DNA: TGCAGCGTTGAAGAAATGCCAATAAGCGACTACACCTTC. Full variable domain (missing parts from reference TRBV29-1 and TRBJ1-2): SAVISQKPSRDICQRGTSLTIQCQVDSQVTMMFWYRQQPGQSLTLIATANQGSEATYESGFVIDKFPISRPNLTFSTLTVSNMSPEDSSIYLCSVEEMPISDYTFGSGTRLTVV.

V is TRBV6-5 and J is TRBJ1-3; no reliable D call. There are 14 residues in the CDR3. Between the trimmed V and J ends, which lost 10 bases and 0 bases, there was a span of 13 bases. Looked up from germline, CDR1 is MNHEY and CDR2 is SVGAGI. This chain's CDR3 is CATHGGSSGNTIYF. The CDR3 nucleotides are TGTGCCACCCATGGAGGTAGCTCTGGAAACACCATATATTTT.

The V and J genes are TRBV6-1 and TRBJ1-6; D remains unclear. Germline CDR1 is MNHNS and CDR2 is SASEGT. V lost 0 bases to trimming and J lost 7 bases, with 13 bases between them. The CDR3 covers 16 residues. CDR3 protein: CASSEAEEYRNSPLHF. The CDR3 DNA reads as TGTGCCAGCAGTGAAGCTGAAGAATACCGGAATTCACCCCTCCACTTT.